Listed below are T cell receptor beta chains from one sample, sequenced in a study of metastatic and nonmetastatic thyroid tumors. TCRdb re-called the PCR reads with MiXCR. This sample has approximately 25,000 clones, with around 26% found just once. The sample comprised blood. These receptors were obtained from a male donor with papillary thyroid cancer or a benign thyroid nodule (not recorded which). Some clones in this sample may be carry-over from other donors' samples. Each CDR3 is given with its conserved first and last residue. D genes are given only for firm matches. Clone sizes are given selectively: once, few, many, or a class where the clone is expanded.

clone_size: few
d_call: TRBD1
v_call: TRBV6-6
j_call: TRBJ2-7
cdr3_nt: TGTGCCAGCAGTTACAACAGGGGAACCTACGAGCAGTACTTC
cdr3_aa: CASSYNRGTYEQYF

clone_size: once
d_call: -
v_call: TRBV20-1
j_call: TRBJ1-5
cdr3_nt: TGCAGTGCTCTTAGGGACTCAAGCAATCAGCCCCGGCATTTT
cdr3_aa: CSALRDSSNQPRHF

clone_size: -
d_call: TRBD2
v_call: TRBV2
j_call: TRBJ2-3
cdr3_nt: TGTGCCAGCGGTGTGCGGGAGGACATCCTGTATCCGCAGGATTTT
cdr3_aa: CASGVREDILYPQDF

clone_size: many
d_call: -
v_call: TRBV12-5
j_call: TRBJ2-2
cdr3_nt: TGTGCTAGTGGACCTACGGCGGGAACCGGGGAGCTGTTTTTT
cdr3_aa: CASGPTAGTGELFF

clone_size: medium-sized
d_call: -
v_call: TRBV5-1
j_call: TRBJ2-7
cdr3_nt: TGCGCCAGCAGCTACCGTTTGGCAGCTAGCTCCTACGAGCAGTACTTC
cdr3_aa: CASSYRLAASSYEQYF

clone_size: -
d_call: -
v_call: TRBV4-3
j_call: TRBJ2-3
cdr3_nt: TGCGCCAGCAGCCAAGGTCCGCTAAACACAGATACGCAGTATTTT
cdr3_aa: CASSQGPLNTDTQYF

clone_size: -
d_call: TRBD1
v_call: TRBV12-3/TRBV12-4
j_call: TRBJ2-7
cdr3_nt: TGTGCCAGCAGGTCGACAGGGCACGAGCAGTACTTC
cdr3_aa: CASRSTGHEQYF

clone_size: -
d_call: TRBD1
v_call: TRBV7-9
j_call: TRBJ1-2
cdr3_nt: TGTGCCAGCAGCTTAGGACAGGGGGGTGGCTACACCTTC
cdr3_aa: CASSLGQGGGYTF

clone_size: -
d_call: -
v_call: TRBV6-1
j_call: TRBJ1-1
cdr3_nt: TGTGCCAGCAGTGGGACAGTAGAGGGAGCTTTCTTT
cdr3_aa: CASSGTVEGAFF

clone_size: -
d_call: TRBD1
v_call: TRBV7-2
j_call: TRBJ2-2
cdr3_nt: TGTGCCAGCAGCGGACAGGGGGCGGCCGGGGAGCTGTTTTTT
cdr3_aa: CASSGQGAAGELFF

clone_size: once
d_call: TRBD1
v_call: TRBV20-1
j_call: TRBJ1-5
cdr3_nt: TGCAGTGCTGGACAGGTAAATCAGCCCCAGCATTTT
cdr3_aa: CSAGQVNQPQHF

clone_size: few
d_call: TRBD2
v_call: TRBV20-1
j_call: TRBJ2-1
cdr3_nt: TGCAGTGCTAGAGGAGGGCTAGCGGGAGTTGAGGAGCAGTTCTTC
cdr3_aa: CSARGGLAGVEEQFF

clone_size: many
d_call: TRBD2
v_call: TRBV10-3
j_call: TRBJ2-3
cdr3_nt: TGTGCCATCAGTGAGTCGGGAGGGACGGATACGCAGTATTTT
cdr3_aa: CAISESGGTDTQYF

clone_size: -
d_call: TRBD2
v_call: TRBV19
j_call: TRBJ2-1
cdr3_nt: TGTGCCAGTAGTATCCGCGGGAGTTTAAACAATGAGAAGTTCTTC
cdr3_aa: CASSIRGSLNNEKFF

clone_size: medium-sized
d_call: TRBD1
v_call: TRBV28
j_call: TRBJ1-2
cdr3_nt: TGTGCCAGCAGTGTGGACAGGGAAGGCTACACCTTC
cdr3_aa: CASSVDREGYTF

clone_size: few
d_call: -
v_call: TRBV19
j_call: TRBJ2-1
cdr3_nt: TGTGCCAGTAGTCTCCAGGTCTCTTACAATGAGCAGTTCTTC
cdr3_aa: CASSLQVSYNEQFF

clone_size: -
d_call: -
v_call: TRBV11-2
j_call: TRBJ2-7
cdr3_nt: TGTGCCAGCAGCTTTAGGCAGGTTATCCTGGTGTACTTC
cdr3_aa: CASSFRQVILVYF

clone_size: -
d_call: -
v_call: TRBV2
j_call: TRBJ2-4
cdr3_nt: TGTGCCAGCAACCGACAGACGGAAGCCATACACATTCAGTACTTC
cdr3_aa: CASNRQTEAIHIQYF

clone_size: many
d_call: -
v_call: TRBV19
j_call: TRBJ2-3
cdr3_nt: TGTGCCAGTAGTGCAGGGAACGCAGATACGCAGTATTTT
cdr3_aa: CASSAGNADTQYF

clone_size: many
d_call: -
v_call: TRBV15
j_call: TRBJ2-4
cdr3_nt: TGTGCCACCAGCAGACAGACCTTTCTAGCTGGGCTGGGAATAGCCAAAAACATTCAGTACTTC
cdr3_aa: CATSRQTFLAGLGIAKNIQYF

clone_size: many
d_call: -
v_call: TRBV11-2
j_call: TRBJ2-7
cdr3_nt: TGTGCCAGCAGCTTATTCCCCTCCTTGCCCCCCACCTACGAGCAGTACTTC
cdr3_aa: CASSLFPSLPPTYEQYF

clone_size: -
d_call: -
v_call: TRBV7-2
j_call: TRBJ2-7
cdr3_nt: TGTGCCAGCAGCTCGCACAGTGGCGAGCAGTACTTC
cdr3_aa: CASSSHSGEQYF

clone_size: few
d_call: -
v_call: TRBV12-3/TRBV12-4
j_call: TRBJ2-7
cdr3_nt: TGTGCCAGCAGTCCAAGACATGCGGGCCGCTCCTACGAGCAGTACTTC
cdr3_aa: CASSPRHAGRSYEQYF

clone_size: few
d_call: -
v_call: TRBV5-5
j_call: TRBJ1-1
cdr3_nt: TGTGCCAGCATCTATACAGTGGGGGCTGAAGCTTTCTTT
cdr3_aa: CASIYTVGAEAFF

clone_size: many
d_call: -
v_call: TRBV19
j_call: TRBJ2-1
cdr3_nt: TGTGCCAGTAGTTGGGATGAGCAGTTCTTC
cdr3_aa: CASSWDEQFF

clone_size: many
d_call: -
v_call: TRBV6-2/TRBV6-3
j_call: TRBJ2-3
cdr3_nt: TGTGCCAGCAGCCGCGGGGCTAGCACAGATACGCAGTATTTT
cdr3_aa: CASSRGASTDTQYF

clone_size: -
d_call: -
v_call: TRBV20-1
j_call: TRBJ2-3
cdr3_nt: TGCAGTGCTAGACTGCGTAGCGGTGATACTCAGTATTTT
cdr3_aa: CSARLRSGDTQYF

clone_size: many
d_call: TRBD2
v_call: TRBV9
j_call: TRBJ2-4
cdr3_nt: TGTGCCAGCAGCGTCGGGGGGGTAGCCAAAAACATTCAGTACTTC
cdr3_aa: CASSVGGVAKNIQYF

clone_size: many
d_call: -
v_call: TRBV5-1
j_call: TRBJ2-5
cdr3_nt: TGCGCCAGCAGCTTGGGGGACTCCCAAGAGACCCAGTACTTC
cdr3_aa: CASSLGDSQETQYF

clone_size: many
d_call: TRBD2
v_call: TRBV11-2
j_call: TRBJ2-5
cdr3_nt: TGTGCCAGCAGCCCATTAGCGGGAGAGCGGGAGACCCAGTACTTC
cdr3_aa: CASSPLAGERETQYF

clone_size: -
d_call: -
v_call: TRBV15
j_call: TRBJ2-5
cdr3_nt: TGTGCCACCAGCATTATGGGGTGGAAGACCCAGTACTTC
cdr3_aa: CATSIMGWKTQYF

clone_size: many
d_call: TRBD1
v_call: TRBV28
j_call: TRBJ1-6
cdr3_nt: TGTGCCAGCAGCCTGACCGTTGACAGGGATGAAAATTCACCCCTCCACTTT
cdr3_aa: CASSLTVDRDENSPLHF

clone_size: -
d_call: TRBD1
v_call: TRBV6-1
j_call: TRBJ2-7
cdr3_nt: TGTGCCAGCAGGTGGACAGGGCGTTACGAGCAGTACTTC
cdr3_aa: CASRWTGRYEQYF

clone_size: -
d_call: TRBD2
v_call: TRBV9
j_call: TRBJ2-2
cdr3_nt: TGTGCCAGCAGCGCATCCCTTGAGCGGGGGTACACCGGGGAGCTGTTTTTT
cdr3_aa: CASSASLERGYTGELFF

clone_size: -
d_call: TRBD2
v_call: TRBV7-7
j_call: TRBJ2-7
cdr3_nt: TGTGCTAGCAGCTTCCTGCGGGAGGGCGAGCAGTACTTC
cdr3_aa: CASSFLREGEQYF

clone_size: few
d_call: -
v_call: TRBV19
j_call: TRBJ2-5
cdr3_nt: TGTGTCAGTAGTATTGTCCTGGGGAGTCCCCAGTACTTC
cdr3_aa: CVSSIVLGSPQYF

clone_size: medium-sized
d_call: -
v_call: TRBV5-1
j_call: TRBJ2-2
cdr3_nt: TGCGCCAGCAGCTTGGACGGGAACACCGGGGAGCTGTTTTTT
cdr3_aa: CASSLDGNTGELFF

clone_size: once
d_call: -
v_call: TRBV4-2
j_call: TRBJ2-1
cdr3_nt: TGTGCCAGCAGTAAAGATGGGGGGCTGGAGCAGTTCTTC
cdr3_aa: CASSKDGGLEQFF

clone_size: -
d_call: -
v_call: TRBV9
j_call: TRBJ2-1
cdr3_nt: TGTGCCAGTAGACGTAGCCAGAACAATGAGCAGTTCTTC
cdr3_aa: CASRRSQNNEQFF

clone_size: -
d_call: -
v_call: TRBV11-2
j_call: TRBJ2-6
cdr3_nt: TGTGCCAGCAGCTTACGGCTCCACAGCTCTGGGGCAAACGTCCTGACTTTC
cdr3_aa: CASSLRLHSSGANVLTF

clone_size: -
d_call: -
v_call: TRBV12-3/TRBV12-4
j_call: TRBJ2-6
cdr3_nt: TGTGCCAGCAGGACAGATGTTGGGGCCAACGTCCTGACTTTC
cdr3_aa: CASRTDVGANVLTF

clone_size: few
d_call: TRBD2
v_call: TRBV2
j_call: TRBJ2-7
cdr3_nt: TGTGCCAGCAGTCGGACTAGCTCTACCTACGAGCAGTACTTT
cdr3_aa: CASSRTSSTYEQYF

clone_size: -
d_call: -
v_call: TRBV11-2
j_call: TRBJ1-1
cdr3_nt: TGTGCTAGCAGCTTAGAGTGGCTGAACACTGAAGCTTTCTTT
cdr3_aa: CASSLEWLNTEAFF

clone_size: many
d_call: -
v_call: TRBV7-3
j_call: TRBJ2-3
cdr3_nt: TGTGCCAGCAGCTTGGGGCTTATAGGTGCTAGCACAGATACGCAGTATTTT
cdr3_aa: CASSLGLIGASTDTQYF

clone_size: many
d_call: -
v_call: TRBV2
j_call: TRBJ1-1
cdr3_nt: TGTGCCAGCAGCCTCACACAGAACACTGAAGCTTTCTTT
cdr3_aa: CASSLTQNTEAFF

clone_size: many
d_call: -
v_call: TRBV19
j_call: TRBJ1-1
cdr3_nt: TGTGCCAGTACTGGCTTAGGGCGGGGCCAGGGCACTGAAGCTTTCTTT
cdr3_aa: CASTGLGRGQGTEAFF

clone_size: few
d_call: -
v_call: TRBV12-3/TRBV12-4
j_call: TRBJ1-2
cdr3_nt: TGTGCCAGCAGTTTGGGTAACCTCGCTGGCTACACCTTC
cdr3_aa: CASSLGNLAGYTF

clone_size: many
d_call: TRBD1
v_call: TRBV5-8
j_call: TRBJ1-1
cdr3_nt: TGTGCCAGCAGCGTGGGACAGGTAAAAACTGAAGCTTTCTTT
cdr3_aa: CASSVGQVKTEAFF

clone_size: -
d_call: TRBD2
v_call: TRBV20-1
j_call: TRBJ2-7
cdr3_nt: TGCAGTCTGATTCTAGCGGGGACTTACGAGCAGTACTTC
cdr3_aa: CSLILAGTYEQYF

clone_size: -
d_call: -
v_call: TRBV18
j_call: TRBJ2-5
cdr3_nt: TGTGCCAGCTCACCAGGGGGACCGGAGACCCAGTACTTC
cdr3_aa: CASSPGGPETQYF

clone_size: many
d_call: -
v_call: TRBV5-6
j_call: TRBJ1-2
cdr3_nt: TGTGCCAGCACCACAGGTGGGGGTGGCTATGGCTACACCTTC
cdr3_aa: CASTTGGGGYGYTF

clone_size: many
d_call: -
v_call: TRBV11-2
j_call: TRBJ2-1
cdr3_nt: TGTGCCAGCAGCTTAGATCATCAGGGTTTTGAGCAGTTCTTC
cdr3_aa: CASSLDHQGFEQFF

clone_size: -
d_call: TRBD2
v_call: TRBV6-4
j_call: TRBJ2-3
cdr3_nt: TGTGCCAGCAGTCAAGCAACTAGCGGTACGAATACGCAGTATTTT
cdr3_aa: CASSQATSGTNTQYF

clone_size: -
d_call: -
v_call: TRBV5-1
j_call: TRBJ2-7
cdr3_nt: TGCGCCAGCAGCATGGCCGCCTGGTGCGAGCGAAGCTCCTACGAGCAGTACTTC
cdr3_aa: CASSMAAWCERSSYEQYF

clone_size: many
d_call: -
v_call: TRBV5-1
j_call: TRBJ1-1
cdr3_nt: TGCGCCAGCAGCTCCGTGGGAGAGAACACTGAAGCTTTCTTT
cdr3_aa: CASSSVGENTEAFF

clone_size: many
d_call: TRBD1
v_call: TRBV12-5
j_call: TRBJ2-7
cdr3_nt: TGTGCTAGTGGTTTGGGCCGGGACAGGGGCTACGAGCAGTACTTC
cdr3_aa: CASGLGRDRGYEQYF

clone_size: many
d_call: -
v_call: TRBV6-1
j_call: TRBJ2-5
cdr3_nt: TGTGCCAGCAGGACCCTAGACGGGCAAGAGACCCAGTACTTC
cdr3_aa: CASRTLDGQETQYF

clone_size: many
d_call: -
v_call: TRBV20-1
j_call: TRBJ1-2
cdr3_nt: TGCAGTGCTAGAGATCGTTTAGGCAGGGTAAACTATGGCTACACCTTC
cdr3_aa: CSARDRLGRVNYGYTF

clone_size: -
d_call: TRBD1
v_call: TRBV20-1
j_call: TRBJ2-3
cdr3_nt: TGCAGTGCTCCCGTAGTACAGGGGGCAAATACGCAGTATTTT
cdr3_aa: CSAPVVQGANTQYF